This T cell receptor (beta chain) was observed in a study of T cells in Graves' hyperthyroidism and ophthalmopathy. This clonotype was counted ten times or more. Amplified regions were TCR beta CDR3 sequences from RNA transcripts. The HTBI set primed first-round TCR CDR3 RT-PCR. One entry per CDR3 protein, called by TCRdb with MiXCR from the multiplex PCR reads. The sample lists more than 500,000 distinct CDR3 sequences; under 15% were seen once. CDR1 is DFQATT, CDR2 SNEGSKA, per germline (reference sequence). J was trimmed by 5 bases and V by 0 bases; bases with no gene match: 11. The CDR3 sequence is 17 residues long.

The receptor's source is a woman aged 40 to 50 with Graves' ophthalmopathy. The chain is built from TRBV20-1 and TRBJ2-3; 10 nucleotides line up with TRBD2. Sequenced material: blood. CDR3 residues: CSARDLGTSVLGDTQYF. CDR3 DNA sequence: TGCAGTGCTAGAGATCTCGGGACTAGCGTTTTGGGAGATACGCAGTATTTT.